Sequencing of this T cell receptor (beta chain) was carried out in a study of cytomegalovirus exposure and HLA in healthy donors. The donors comprised healthy bone marrow donors. Primers: 60 Vbeta forward and 13 Jbeta reverse. Assay: immunoSEQ multiplex PCR; the TCRdb copy retains only in-frame clones and omits some. The sample includes roughly 150,000 clones, about two thirds seen only once; the top ten take 1.5% to 2%. On this clone: The antigen remains undetermined.

Study results and caveats: Presence/absence analyses assumed roughly uniform sequencing depth across donors. A classifier reportedly called cytomegalovirus status with high sensitivity and specificity.

In germline, CDR1 is SGHTA, CDR2 FQGNSA. The CDR3 sequence is 17 residues long. V trimming: 1 base; J trimming: 2 bases; junction bases outside the gene matches: 5. The specimen sequenced was PBMCs. This chain uses TRBV7-2 with TRBJ2-3; 11 bases fit TRBD2. This sequence was found in a woman aged 18 to 35 in good health and CMV-seronegative. The CDR3, as DNA: TGTGCCAGCAGCTTAGGCCTAGCGGGGGGAACCACAGATACGCAGTATTTT. Translation gives CASSLGLAGGTTDTQYF.